This T cell receptor (beta chain) was profiled in a study of blood T cell repertoires in COVID-19. This table comes from immunoSEQ multiplex PCR, and its TCRdb copy is limited to in-frame clones, with some not included. The profile covers over 250,000 clones, with 88% appearing a single time and about 3% taken by the ten largest. Germline CDR1 reads SNHLY; CDR2 reads FYNNEI. Losses at the gene ends were 6 bases for V and 3 bases for J; bases not matched to a gene: 2. The CDR3 has 13 residues. The TCR originated in a woman in her 50s who had recovered from COVID-19. The V call is TRBV2, the J call TRBJ2-1; TRBD2 aligns across 7 bases. The sample comprised PBMCs or T cells enriched from blood (not recorded which). The CDR3 loop reads CASRGLGYNEQFF. In DNA, the CDR3 is TGTGCCAGCAGAGGACTAGGCTACAATGAGCAGTTCTTC.